The 14 T cell receptor beta chains below come from one sample, sequenced in a study of blood T cell repertoires in COVID-19. The method was immunoSEQ multiplex PCR; TCRdb's version includes in-frame clones alone and lacks a portion of them. Of some 80,000 clones in the sample, roughly nine tenths were seen once. Specimen: peripheral blood. Receptors were obtained from a human donor in a cohort sampled during active COVID-19.

This chain links TRBV2 with TRBJ2-3; 12 nucleotides line up with TRBD2. Trimming removed 7 bases from V and 4 bases from J; junction bases left unmatched: 6. The germline gives CDR1 SNHLY, CDR2 FYNNEI. CDR3 size: 15 residues. The CDR3 loop reads CASIYLAGGPDTQYF. DNA for the CDR3: TGTGCCAGCATCTATCTAGCGGGGGGGCCAGATACGCAGTATTTT.

The gene calls are TRBV5-1 and TRBJ2-3; the match to TRBD2 covers 11 bases. From germline, CDR1 is SGHRS and CDR2 YFSETQ. CDR3 length equals 15 residues. V dropped 3 bases and J dropped 7; count of bases not matched to a gene: 7. Written as DNA, the CDR3 is TGCGCCAGCAGCTCCGGGGTAGCGGGAGGGAATACGCAGTATTTT. It translates to CASSSGVAGGNTQYF. Combining the CDR3 with reference TRBV5-1 and TRBJ2-3 gives the whole variable domain KAGVTQTPRYLIKTRGQQVTLSCSPISGHRSVSWYQQTPGQGLQFLFEYFSETQRNKGNFPGRFSGRQFSNSRSEMNVSTLELGDSALYLCASSSGVAGGNTQYFGPGTRLTVL.

The chain uses TRBV7-9 and TRBJ1-2; 9 bases are shared with TRBD1. The CDR3 is 13 residues long. CDR1 is SEHNR and CDR2 is FQNEAQ in the germline V gene (reference sequence). The trim removed 4 bases at V and 7 bases at J, leaving 4 bases unmatched. CDR3 residues: CASSWDRALGYTF. As DNA, the CDR3 is TGTGCCAGCAGCTGGGACAGGGCTCTTGGCTACACCTTC. Supplemented by reference TRBV7-9 and TRBJ1-2, the full variable domain reads DTGVSQNPRHKITKRGQNVTFRCDPISEHNRLYWYRQTLGQGPEFLTYFQNEAQLEKSRLLSDRFSAERPKGSFSTLEIQRTEQGDSAMYLCASSWDRALGYTFGSGTRLTVV.

The chain carries TRBV6-5 and TRBJ1-1, with 10 bases identical to TRBD1. CDR1 and CDR2 (germline): MNHEY, SVGAGI. The CDR3 loop spans 13 amino acids. The junction had 3 bases not matched to a gene; V was cut back by 6 bases and J by 5 bases. This chain's CDR3 is CASSQDRGTEAFF. The CDR3 DNA reads as TGTGCCAGCAGCCAGGACAGGGGGACTGAAGCTTTCTTT.

The chain carries TRBV7-9 and TRBJ1-2, with D unclear. The germline V and J ends were trimmed by 4 bases and 3 bases, with 21 bases remaining between them. Germline CDR1 reads SEHNR; CDR2 reads FQNEAQ (reference sequence). The CDR3 loop spans 17 amino acids. The CDR3: CASSSSRALEVDYGYTF. In DNA form, the CDR3 reads TGTGCCAGCAGCTCCTCTAGGGCGTTGGAGGTAGACTATGGCTACACCTTC.

The J gene is TRBJ2-5, the V gene TRBV29-1, with 11 bases that match TRBD2. The CDR3 length is 19 residues. Germline lookup yields CDR1 SQVTM and CDR2 ANQGSEA. The V segment lost 6 bases and the J segment 5 bases; nucleotides outside the gene matches: 23. The CDR3 DNA is TGCAGCGTCGCTCCGCGGGGGGGAAGCGTAGCGGGAGGGCCGGAGACCCAGTACTTC. This gives the protein CSVAPRGGSVAGGPETQYF. The full variable domain, rest sourced from reference TRBV29-1 and TRBJ2-5, is SAVISQKPSRDICQRGTSLTIQCQVDSQVTMMFWYRQQPGQSLTLIATANQGSEATYESGFVIDKFPISRPNLTFSTLTVSNMSPEDSSIYLCSVAPRGGSVAGGPETQYFGPGTRLLVL.

J is TRBJ1-4 and V is TRBV7-9, with TRBD1 as a possible D gene (6 bases). Germline V gene lookup returns CDR1 SEHNR and CDR2 FQNEAQ (reference sequence). The germline V and J ends were trimmed by 2 bases and 2 bases, with 9 bases remaining between them. This CDR3 comprises 15 residues. DNA for the CDR3: TGTGCCAGCAGCTTACCAGGGGCTACTAATGAAAAACTGTTTTTT. Its protein product is CASSLPGATNEKLFF.

This clone appeared a few times. The chain joins TRBV27 to TRBJ2-1; TRBD2 matches at 14 bases. V lost 4 bases to trimming and J lost 10 bases; unmatched junction nucleotides: 12. Germline assignment: CDR1 MNHEY and CDR2 SMNVEV (reference sequence). The CDR3 sequence is 17 residues long. CDR3 protein: CASSSARGTSGRGEQFF. The DNA for the CDR3 is TGTGCCAGCAGTTCCGCCCGCGGGACTAGCGGGAGAGGGGAGCAGTTCTTC.

V and J are TRBV7-3 and TRBJ2-1, with 9 bases lining up with TRBD2. Unmatched junction bases numbered 5, after V lost 3 bases and J lost 5 bases. The CDR3 length is 15 residues. Germline V gives CDR1 SGHTA, CDR2 FQGTGA. The CDR3 protein is CASSFGTSPNNEQFF. As DNA, the CDR3 is TGTGCCAGCAGCTTCGGGACTAGCCCTAACAATGAGCAGTTCTTC.

The chain employs TRBV6-5 and TRBJ2-7, with TRBD2 matching over 14 bases. Germline lookup yields CDR1 MNHEY and CDR2 SVGAGI. The CDR3 consists of 15 residues. Trimming cost V 0 bases and J 6 bases; bases outside gene matches: 1. CDR3 sequence: CASSYSGLAGVEQYF. The CDR3 DNA follows: TGTGCCAGCAGTTACTCGGGACTAGCGGGAGTCGAGCAGTACTTC.

The genes are TRBV12-3 or TRBV12-4 and TRBJ1-1; D is unresolved. V was shortened by 6 bases and J by 5 bases, with 10 bases between the two germline ends. The CDR3 has 12 residues. CDR3 in DNA: TGTGCCAGCAGGGCTCACGGGACTGAAGCTTTCTTT. It is translated as CASRAHGTEAFF.

The gene calls are TRBV2 and TRBJ2-7; 7 bases line up with TRBD2. The CDR3 is 16 amino acids. Losses at the gene ends were 8 bases for V and 3 bases for J; bases not matched to a gene: 16. The germline gives CDR1 SNHLY, CDR2 FYNNEI. CDR3 loop: CASVGEGRISIYEQYF. DNA for the CDR3: TGTGCCAGCGTAGGGGAGGGACGAATCAGCATCTACGAGCAGTACTTC.

The rearrangement links TRBV2 to TRBJ1-3; 7 bases align to TRBD1. The CDR3 is 13 residues long. J lost 4 bases, V lost 10 bases, and 7 bases had no gene match. Germline lookup yields CDR1 SNHLY and CDR2 FYNNEI. Written as DNA, the CDR3 is TGTGCCACCCTCCGGGACAGAGGAAACACCATATATTTT. It encodes CATLRDRGNTIYF.

This chain joins TRBV19 and TRBJ2-7; TRBD1 aligns across 11 bases. Per germline, CDR1 LNHDA and CDR2 SQIVND (reference sequence). V lost 3 bases to trimming and J lost 3 bases; unmatched junction nucleotides: 1. The CDR3 contains 14 residues. CDR3 loop: CASSMGQGVYEQYF. DNA for the CDR3: TGTGCCAGTAGTATGGGACAGGGGGTCTACGAGCAGTACTTC.